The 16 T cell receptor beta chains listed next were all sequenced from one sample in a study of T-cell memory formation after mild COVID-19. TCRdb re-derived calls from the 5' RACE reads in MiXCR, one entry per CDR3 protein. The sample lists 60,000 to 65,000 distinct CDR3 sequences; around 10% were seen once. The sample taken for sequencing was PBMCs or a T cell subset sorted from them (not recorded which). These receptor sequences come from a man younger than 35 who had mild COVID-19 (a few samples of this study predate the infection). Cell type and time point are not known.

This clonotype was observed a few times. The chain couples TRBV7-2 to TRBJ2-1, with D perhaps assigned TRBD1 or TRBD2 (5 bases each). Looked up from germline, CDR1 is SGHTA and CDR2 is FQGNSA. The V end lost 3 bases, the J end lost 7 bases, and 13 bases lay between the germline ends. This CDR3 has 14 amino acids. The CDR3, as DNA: TGTGCCAGCAGCTTGTCGAGGGGCGGGAATGAGCAGTTCTTC. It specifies CASSLSRGGNEQFF.

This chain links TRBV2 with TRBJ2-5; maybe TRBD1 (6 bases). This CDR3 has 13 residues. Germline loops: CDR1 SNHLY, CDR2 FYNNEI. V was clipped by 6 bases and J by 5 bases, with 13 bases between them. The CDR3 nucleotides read TGTGCCAGCAGACAGGGTATAGGGGAGACCCAGTACTTC. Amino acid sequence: CASRQGIGETQYF.

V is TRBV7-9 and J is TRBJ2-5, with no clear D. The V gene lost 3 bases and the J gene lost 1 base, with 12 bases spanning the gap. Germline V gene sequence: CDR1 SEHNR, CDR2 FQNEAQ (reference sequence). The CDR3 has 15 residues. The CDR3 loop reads CASSFNHPVQETQYF. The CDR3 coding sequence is TGTGCCAGCAGCTTTAATCACCCAGTCCAAGAGACCCAGTACTTC.

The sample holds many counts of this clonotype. CDR3 sequence reads: CASSYGEQAGANVLTF. The CDR3, as DNA: TGTGCCAGCAGTTACGGGGAACAGGCTGGGGCCAACGTCCTGACTTTC. The chain is built from TRBV6-6 and TRBJ2-6, with D tentatively TRBD1 (5 bases). The CDR3 covers 16 residues. V dropped 2 bases and J dropped 2 bases, with 10 bases sitting between them. CDR1 and CDR2 (germline): MNHNY, SVGAGI (reference sequence).

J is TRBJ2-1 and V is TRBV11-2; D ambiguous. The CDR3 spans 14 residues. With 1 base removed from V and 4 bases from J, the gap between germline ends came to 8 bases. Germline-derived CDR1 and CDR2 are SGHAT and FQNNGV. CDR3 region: CASSLALEYNEQFF. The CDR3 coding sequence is TGTGCCAGCAGCTTAGCTCTAGAATACAATGAGCAGTTCTTC.

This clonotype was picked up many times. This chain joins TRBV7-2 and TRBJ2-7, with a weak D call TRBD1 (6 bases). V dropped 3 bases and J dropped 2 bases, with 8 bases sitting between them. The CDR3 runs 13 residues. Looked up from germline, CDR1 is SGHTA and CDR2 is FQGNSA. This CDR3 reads CASSLGATYEQYF. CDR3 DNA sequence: TGTGCCAGCAGCTTGGGGGCTACCTACGAGCAGTACTTC. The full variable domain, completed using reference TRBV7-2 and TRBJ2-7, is GAGVSQSPSNKVTEKGKDVELRCDPISGHTALYWYRQSLGQGLEFLIYFQGNSAPDKSGLPSDRFSAERTGGSVSTLTIQRTQQEDSAVYLCASSLGATYEQYFGPGTRLTVT.

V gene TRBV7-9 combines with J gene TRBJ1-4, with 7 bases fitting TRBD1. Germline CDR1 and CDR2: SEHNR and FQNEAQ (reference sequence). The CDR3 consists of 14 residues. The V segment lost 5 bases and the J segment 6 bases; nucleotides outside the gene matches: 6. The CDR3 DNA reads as TGTGCCAGCAGCGACCCAGGGGGGGATGAAAAACTGTTTTTT. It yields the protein CASSDPGGDEKLFF. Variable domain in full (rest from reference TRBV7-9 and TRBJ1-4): DTGVSQNPRHKITKRGQNVTFRCDPISEHNRLYWYRQTLGQGPEFLTYFQNEAQLEKSRLLSDRFSAERPKGSFSTLEIQRTEQGDSAMYLCASSDPGGDEKLFFGSGTQLSVL.

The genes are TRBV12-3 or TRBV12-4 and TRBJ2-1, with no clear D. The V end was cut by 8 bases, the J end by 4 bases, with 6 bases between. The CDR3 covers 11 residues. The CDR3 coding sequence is TGTGCCAGCGCCGAGTACAATGAGCAGTTCTTC. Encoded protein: CASAEYNEQFF.

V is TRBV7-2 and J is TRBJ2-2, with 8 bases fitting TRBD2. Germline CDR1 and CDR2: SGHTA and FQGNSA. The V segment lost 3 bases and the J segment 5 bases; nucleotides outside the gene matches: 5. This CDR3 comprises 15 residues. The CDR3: CASSFRGGSTGELFF. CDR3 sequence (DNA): TGTGCCAGCAGCTTTCGGGGGGGCTCGACCGGGGAGCTGTTTTTT. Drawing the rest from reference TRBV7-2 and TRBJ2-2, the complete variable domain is GAGVSQSPSNKVTEKGKDVELRCDPISGHTALYWYRQSLGQGLEFLIYFQGNSAPDKSGLPSDRFSAERTGGSVSTLTIQRTQQEDSAVYLCASSFRGGSTGELFFGEGSRLTVL.

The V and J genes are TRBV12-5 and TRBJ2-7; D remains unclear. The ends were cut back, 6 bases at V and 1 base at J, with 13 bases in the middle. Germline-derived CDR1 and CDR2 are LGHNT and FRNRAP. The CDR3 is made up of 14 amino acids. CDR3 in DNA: TGTGCTAGTGGCCCGGGTCACCGGTCCTACGAGCAGTACTTC. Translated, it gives CASGPGHRSYEQYF.

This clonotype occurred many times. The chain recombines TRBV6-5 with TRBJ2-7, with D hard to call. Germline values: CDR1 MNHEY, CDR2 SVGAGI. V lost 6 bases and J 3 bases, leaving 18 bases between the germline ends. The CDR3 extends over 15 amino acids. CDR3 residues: CASSYGLKGNYEQYF. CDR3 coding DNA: TGTGCCAGCAGCTACGGGTTGAAAGGGAACTACGAGCAGTACTTC.

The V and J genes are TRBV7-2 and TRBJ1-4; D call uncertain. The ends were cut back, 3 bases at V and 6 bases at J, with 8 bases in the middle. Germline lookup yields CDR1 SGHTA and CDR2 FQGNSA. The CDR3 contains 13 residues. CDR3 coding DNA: TGTGCCAGCAGCTTGGACTTGGATGAAAAACTGTTTTTT. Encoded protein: CASSLDLDEKLFF. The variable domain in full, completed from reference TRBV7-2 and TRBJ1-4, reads GAGVSQSPSNKVTEKGKDVELRCDPISGHTALYWYRQSLGQGLEFLIYFQGNSAPDKSGLPSDRFSAERTGGSVSTLTIQRTQQEDSAVYLCASSLDLDEKLFFGSGTQLSVL.

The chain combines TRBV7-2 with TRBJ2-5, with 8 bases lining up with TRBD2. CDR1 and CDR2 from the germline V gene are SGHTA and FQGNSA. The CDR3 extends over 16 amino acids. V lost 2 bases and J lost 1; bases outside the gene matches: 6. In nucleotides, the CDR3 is TGTGCCAGCAGCTTATTTAGCGGGGAGAGCCAAGAGACCCAGTACTTC. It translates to CASSLFSGESQETQYF.

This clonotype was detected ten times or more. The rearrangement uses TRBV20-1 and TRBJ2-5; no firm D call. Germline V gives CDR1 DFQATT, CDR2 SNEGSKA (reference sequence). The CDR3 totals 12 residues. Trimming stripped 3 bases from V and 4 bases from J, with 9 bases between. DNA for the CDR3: TGCAGTGCTAGCATGCATGCAGAGACCCAGTACTTC. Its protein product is CSASMHAETQYF.

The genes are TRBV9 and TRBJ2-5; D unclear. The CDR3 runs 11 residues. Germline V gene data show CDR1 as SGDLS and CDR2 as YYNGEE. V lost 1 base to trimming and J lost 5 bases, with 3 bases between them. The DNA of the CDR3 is TGTGCCAGCAGCGTAAGGGAGACCCAGTACTTC. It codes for CASSVRETQYF. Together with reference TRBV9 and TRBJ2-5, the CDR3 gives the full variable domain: DSGVTQTPKHLITATGQRVTLRCSPRSGDLSVYWYQQSLDQGLQFLIQYYNGEERAKGNILERFSAQQFPDLHSELNLSSLELGDSALYFCASSVRETQYFGPGTRLLVL.

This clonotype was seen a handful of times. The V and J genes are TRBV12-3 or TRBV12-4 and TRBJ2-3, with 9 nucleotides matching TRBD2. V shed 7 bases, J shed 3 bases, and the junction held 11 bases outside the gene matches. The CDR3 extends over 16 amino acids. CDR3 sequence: CASTKRVAGATDTQYF. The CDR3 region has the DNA TGTGCCAGCACCAAGAGGGTAGCGGGGGCAACAGATACGCAGTATTTT.